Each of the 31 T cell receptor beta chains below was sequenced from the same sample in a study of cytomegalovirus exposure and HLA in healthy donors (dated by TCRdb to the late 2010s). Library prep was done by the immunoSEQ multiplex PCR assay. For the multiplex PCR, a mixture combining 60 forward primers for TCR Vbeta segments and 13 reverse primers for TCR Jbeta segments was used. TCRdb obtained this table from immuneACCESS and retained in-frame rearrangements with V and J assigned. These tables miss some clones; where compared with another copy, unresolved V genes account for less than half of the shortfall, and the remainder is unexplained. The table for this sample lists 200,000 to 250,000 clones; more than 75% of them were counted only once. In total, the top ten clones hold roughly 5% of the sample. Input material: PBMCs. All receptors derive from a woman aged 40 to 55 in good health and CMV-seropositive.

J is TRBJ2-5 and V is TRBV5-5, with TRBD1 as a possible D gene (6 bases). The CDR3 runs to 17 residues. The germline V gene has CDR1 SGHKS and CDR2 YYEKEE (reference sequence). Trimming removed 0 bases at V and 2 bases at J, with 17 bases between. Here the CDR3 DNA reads TGTGCCAGCAGCTTGGGGCTGGGACAAAGTGGACAAGAGACCCAGTACTTC. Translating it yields CASSLGLGQSGQETQYF.

CDR3 bases: TGTGCCAGCAGTCTAGGGGCCTCCTACGAGCAGTACTTC. Translation gives CASSLGASYEQYF. This rearrangement joins TRBV27 to TRBJ2-5, with D possibly matching TRBD1 (5 bases). The DNA end is a closer match to TRBJ2-7, so the J assignment may be wrong. Germline CDR1 is MNHEY and CDR2 is SMNVEV (reference sequence). This CDR3 is built from 13 residues.

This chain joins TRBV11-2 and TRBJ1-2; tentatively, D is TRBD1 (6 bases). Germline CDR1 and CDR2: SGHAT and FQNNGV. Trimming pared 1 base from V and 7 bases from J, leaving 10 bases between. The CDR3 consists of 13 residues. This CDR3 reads CASSLGGDTGYTF. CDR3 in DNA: TGTGCCAGCAGCTTAGGAGGGGACACTGGCTACACCTTC.

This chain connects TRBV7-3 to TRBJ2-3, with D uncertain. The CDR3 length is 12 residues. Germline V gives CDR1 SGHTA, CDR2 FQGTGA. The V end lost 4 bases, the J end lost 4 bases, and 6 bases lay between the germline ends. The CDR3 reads CASSSTADTQYF. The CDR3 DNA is TGTGCCAGCAGCTCCACGGCAGATACGCAGTATTTT.

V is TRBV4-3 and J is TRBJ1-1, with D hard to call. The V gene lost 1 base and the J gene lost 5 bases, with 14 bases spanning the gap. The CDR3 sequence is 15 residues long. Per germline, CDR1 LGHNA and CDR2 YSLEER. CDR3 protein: CASSQGGRGRTEAFF. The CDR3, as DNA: TGCGCCAGCAGCCAAGGTGGTCGGGGAAGGACTGAAGCTTTCTTT.

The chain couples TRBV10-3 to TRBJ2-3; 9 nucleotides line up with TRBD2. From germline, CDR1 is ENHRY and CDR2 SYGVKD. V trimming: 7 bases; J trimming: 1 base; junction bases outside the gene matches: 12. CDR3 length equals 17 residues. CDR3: CAITSGGTGVGTDTQYF. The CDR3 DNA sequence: TGTGCCATCACGAGCGGGGGGACGGGGGTAGGCACAGATACGCAGTATTTT.

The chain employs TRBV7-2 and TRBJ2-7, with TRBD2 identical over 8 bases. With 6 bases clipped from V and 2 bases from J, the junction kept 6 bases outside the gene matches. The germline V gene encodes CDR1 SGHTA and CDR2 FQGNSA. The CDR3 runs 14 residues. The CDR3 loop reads CASSASGPAYEQYF. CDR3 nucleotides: TGTGCCAGCAGTGCTAGCGGGCCAGCCTACGAGCAGTACTTC.

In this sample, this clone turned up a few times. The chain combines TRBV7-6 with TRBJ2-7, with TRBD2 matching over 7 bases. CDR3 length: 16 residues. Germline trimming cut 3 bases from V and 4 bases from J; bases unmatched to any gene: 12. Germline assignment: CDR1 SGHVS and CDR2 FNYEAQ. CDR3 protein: CASSFTGGSRPYEQYF. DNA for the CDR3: TGTGCCAGCAGCTTTACGGGAGGCTCCCGACCTTACGAGCAGTACTTC. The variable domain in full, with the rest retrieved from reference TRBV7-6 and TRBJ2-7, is GAGVSQSPRYKVTKRGQDVALRCDPISGHVSLYWYRQALGQGPEFLTYFNYEAQQDKSGLPNDRFSAERPEGSISTLTIQRTEQRDSAMYRCASSFTGGSRPYEQYFGPGTRLTVT.

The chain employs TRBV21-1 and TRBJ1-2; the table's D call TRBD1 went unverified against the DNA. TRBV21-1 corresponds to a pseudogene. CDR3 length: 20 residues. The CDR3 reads CASSKEPLQGALLIGGGYTF. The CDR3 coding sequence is TGTGCCAGCAGCAAAGAACCCCTACAGGGGGCGTTATTGATTGGAGGTGGCTACACCTTC.

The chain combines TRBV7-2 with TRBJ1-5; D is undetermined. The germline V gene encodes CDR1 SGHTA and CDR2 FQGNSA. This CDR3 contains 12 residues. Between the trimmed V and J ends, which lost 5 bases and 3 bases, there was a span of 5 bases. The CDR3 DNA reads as TGTGCCAGCAGCCTCCCCAATCAGCCCCAGCATTTT. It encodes CASSLPNQPQHF.

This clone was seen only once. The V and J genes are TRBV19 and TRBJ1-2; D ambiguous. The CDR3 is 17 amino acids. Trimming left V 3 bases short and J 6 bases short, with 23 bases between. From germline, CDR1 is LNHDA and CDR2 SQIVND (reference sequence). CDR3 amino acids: CASSIHGTTDLRNGYTF. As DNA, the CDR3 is TGTGCCAGTAGTATTCATGGCACGACTGATCTGAGGAATGGCTACACCTTC. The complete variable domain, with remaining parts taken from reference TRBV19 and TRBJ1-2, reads DGGITQSPKYLFRKEGQNVTLSCEQNLNHDAMYWYRQDPGQGLRLIYYSQIVNDFQKGDIAEGYSVSREKKESFPLTVTSAQKNPTAFYLCASSIHGTTDLRNGYTFGSGTRLTVV.

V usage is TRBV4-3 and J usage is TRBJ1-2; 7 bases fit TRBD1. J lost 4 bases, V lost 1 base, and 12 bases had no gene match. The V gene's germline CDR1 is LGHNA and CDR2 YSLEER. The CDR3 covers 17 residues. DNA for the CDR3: TGCGCCAGCAGCCAAGGGGTGAAGGGGGCAGTTGGCTATGGCTACACCTTC. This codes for CASSQGVKGAVGYGYTF.

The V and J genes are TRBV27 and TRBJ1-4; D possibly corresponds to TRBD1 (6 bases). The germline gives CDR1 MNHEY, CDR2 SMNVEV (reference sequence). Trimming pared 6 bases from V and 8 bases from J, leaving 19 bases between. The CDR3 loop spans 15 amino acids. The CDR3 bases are TGTGCCAGCAGCCGCGACAACAGGGAGGGGGAAAAACTGTTTTTT. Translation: CASSRDNREGEKLFF.

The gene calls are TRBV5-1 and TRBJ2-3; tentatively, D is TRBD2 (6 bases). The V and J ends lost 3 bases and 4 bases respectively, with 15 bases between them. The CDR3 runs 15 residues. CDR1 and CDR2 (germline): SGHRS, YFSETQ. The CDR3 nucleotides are TGCGCCAGCAGCTGGGGAGGCGGGGAGGCAGATACGCAGTATTTT. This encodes CASSWGGGEADTQYF.

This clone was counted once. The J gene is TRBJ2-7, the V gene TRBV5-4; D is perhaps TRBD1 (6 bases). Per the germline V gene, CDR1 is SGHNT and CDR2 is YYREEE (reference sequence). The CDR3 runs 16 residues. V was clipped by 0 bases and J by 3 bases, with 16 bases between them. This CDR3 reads CASSLDLDSSFYEQYF. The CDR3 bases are TGTGCCAGCAGCTTGGATTTGGACAGTTCTTTCTACGAGCAGTACTTC.

CDR3 coding DNA: TGTGCCAGCATCCTATTCCGGGACAGGGACGTCTACAATGAGCAGTTCTTC. Translating it yields CASILFRDRDVYNEQFF. V usage is TRBV5-6 and J usage is TRBJ2-1; TRBD1 agrees at 9 bases. Germline V lookup: CDR1 SGHDT, CDR2 YYEEEE. The J segment lost 3 bases and the V segment lost 6 bases, leaving 13 bases of the junction unmatched. This CDR3 has 17 amino acids.

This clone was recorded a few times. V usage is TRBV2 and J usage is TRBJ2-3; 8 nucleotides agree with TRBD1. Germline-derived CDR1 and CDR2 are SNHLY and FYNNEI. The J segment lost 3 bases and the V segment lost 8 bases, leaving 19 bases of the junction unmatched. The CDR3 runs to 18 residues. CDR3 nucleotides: TGTGCCAGCGGAAGTACAGGGGGGCCCTCTTTACGAACAGATACGCAGTATTTT. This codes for CASGSTGGPSLRTDTQYF.

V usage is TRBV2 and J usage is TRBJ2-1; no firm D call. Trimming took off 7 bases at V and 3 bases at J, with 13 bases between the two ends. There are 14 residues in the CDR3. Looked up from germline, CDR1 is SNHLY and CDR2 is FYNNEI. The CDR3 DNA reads TGTGCCAGCACAGGCTCCTTACTCTACAATGAGCAGTTCTTC. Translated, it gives CASTGSLLYNEQFF.

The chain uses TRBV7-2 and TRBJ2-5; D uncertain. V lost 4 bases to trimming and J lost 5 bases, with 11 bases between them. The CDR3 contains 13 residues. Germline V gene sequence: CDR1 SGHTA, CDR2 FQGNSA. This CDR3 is CASSSDGFETQYF. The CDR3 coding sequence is TGTGCCAGCAGCTCCGACGGGTTCGAGACCCAGTACTTC. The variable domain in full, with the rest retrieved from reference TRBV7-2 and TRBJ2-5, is GAGVSQSPSNKVTEKGKDVELRCDPISGHTALYWYRQSLGQGLEFLIYFQGNSAPDKSGLPSDRFSAERTGGSVSTLTIQRTQQEDSAVYLCASSSDGFETQYFGPGTRLLVL.

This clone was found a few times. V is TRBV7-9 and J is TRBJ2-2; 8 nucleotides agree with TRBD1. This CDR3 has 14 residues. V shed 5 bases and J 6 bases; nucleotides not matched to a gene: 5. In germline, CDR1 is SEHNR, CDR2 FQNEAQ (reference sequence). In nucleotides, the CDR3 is TGTGCCAGCAGCCCGGACAGGGAACCCGGGGAGCTGTTTTTT. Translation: CASSPDREPGELFF.

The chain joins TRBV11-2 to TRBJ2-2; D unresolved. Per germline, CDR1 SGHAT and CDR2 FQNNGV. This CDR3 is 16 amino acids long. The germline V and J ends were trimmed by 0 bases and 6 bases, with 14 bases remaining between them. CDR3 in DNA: TGTGCCAGCAGCTTAGAGCGACTTGGGTGGGCCGGGGAGCTGTTTTTT. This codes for CASSLERLGWAGELFF.

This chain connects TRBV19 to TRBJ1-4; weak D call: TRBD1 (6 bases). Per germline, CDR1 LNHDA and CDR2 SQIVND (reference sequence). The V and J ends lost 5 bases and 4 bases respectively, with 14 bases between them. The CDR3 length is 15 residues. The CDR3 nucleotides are TGTGCCAGTAGTTCTCCCGGGGACATTAATGAAAAACTGTTTTTT. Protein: CASSSPGDINEKLFF.

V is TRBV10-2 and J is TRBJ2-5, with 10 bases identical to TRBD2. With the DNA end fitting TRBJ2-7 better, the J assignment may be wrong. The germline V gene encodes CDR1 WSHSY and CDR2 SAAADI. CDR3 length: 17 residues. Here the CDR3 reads CASSELGTSDRVDEQYF. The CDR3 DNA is TGCGCCAGCAGTGAATTGGGGACTAGCGATAGGGTGGACGAGCAGTACTTC.

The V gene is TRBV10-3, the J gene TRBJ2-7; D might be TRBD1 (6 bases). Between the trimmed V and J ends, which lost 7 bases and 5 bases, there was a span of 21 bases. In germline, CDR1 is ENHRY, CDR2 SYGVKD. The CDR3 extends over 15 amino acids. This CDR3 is CAITQTGANKDEQYF. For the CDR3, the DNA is TGTGCCATCACCCAGACAGGCGCCAATAAGGACGAGCAGTACTTC.

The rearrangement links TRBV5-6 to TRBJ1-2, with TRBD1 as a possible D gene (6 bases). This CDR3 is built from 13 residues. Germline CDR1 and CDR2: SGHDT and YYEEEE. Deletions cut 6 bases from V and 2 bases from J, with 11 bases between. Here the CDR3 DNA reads TGTGCCAGCACTGGACAGCAAAACTATGGCTACACCTTC. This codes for CASTGQQNYGYTF.

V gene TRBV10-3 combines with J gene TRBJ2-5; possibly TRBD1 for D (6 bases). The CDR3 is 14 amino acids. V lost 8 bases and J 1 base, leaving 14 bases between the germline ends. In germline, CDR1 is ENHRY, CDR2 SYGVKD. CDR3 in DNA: TGTGCCATCGGGGGCGGTAGTGGCCAAGAGACCCAGTACTTC. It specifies CAIGGGSGQETQYF.

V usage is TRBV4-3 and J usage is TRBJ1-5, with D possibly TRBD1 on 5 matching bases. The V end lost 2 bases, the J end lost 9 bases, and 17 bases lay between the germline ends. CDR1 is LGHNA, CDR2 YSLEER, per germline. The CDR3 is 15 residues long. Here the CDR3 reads CASSQSIGEGRPQHF. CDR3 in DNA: TGCGCCAGCAGCCAATCTATAGGGGAGGGGCGGCCCCAGCATTTT.

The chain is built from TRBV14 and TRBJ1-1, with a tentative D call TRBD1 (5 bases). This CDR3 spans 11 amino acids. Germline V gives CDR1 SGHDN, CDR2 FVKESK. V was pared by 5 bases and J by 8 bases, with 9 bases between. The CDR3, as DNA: TGTGCCAGCAGCTCAGGGTCCGAAGCTTTCTTT. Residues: CASSSGSEAFF.

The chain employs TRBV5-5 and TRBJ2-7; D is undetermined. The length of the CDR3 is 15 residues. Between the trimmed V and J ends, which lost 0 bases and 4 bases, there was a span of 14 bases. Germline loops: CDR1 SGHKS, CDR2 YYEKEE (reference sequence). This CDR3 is CASSLDPLGTYEQYF. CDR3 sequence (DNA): TGTGCCAGCAGCTTGGATCCTCTAGGAACTTACGAGCAGTACTTC. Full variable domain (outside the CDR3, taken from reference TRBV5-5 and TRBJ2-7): DAGVTQSPTHLIKTRGQQVTLRCSPISGHKSVSWYQQVLGQGPQFIFQYYEKEERGRGNFPDRFSARQFPNYSSELNVNALLLGDSALYLCASSLDPLGTYEQYFGPGTRLTVT.

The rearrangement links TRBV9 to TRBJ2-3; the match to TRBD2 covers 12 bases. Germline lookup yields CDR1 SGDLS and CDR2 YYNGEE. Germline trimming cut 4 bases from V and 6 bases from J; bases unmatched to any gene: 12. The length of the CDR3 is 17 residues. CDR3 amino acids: CASSTEPSGGAGDTQYF. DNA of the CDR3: TGTGCCAGCAGCACCGAACCTAGCGGGGGGGCCGGGGATACGCAGTATTTT.

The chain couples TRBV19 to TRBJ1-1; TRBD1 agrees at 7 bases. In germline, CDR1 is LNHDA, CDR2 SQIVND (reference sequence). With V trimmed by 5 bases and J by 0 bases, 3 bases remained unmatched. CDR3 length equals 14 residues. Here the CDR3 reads CASSVDRLNTEAFF. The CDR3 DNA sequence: TGTGCCAGTAGTGTGGACAGGTTGAACACTGAAGCTTTCTTT.